This T cell receptor beta chain was documented in a study of T cells in Graves' hyperthyroidism and ophthalmopathy. Amplification targeted TCR beta CDR3 regions from RNA transcripts. TCR CDR3 underwent first-round RT-PCR with the HTBI primer set. A single record per CDR3 protein comes from TCRdb applying MiXCR to the multiplex PCR reads. The sample includes some 620,000 distinct CDR3 sequences, around 15% of them seen just once. Each 10 ml fresh peripheral blood draw supplied the PBMCs. This receptor was obtained from a woman aged 30 to 39 with Graves' hyperthyroidism. The sample was blood.

CDR3 amino acids: CASSFRSGSGYNEQFF. CDR3 in DNA: TGCGCCAGCAGCTTCCGAAGCGGGAGTGGGTACAATGAGCAGTTCTTC. This chain connects TRBV5-1 to TRBJ2-1; 8 positions match TRBD2. Germline CDR1 and CDR2: SGHRS and YFSETQ. The junction had 8 bases not matched to a gene; V was cut back by 2 bases and J by 4 bases. There are 16 residues in the CDR3.